The clone carrying this TCR beta chain has only a few counts. What it binds is unknown. Researchers built TCR beta libraries using quantitative 5'-RACE with molecular barcodes. A single record per CDR3 protein comes from TCRdb applying MiXCR to the 5' RACE reads. The sample has more than 650,000 distinct CDR3 sequences; over 9.5% are singletons. The sample originates from a study of CD8 T cells in ankylosing spondylitis. Points from the study as a whole: Ankylosing spondylitis blood appeared to be characterized by a TCR beta motif of 8 or 9 highly homologous variants. Past studies reported some motif variants in reactive arthritis synovial fluid and blood. Within matched ankylosing spondylitis synovial fluid, disease-linked clones were reportedly significantly enriched.

This receptor was taken from a male donor with ankylosing spondylitis. Sequencing was done on a sample of blood, either unsorted or a sorted T cell fraction (not recorded which).

The CDR3 here is CASSQGLYLYGYTF. CDR3 sequence (DNA): TGCGCCAGCAGCCAGGGACTTTACCTCTATGGCTACACCTTC. The chain employs TRBV4-3 and TRBJ1-2; D is possibly TRBD1 (5 bases). The length of the CDR3 is 14 residues. V was cut by 3 bases and J by 4 bases, with 12 bases left in between. The germline CDR1 and CDR2 sequences are LGHNA and YSLEER.